This TCR beta chain was identified in a study of T cell repertoires in cytomegalovirus infection (dated by TCRdb to the late 2010s). With regard to the full study: Peptide stimulations targeted recently identified HLA-C-restricted CMV epitopes, whose presentation resists viral immunomodulation, together with well-studied HLA-B-restricted epitopes. Donor HLA type was relevant to the analysis, as public TCR beta signatures indicated carriage of CMV infection together with the matching HLA type.

This clonotype was picked up a small number of times. There is no known antigen for this receptor. One base away there is no much larger clone; base qualities are not given. The CDR3 contains 11 residues, cysteine and phenylalanine counted. The sequence is cut down to CDR3 DNA, 33 bases in frame from base 1. Deletion took 7 bases off V and 9 bases off J, with a span of 10 bases between the germline ends. CDR1 and CDR2 are read off the germline V gene as MGHDK and SYGVNS. Read against the paper, the sample's treatment or condition label means: in vitro stimulation with specific CMV peptide epitopes to enrich CMV-specific T cells. The paper's findings and limits, for the study overall: The ex vivo response was dominated by HLA-C-restricted CMV-specific TCR beta clonotypes, and the single most frequent clonotype in two of eight donors was supplied by these HLA-C-restricted clonotypes. Cumulative frequency of public TCR beta family members discriminated carriers of CMV infection plus the relevant HLA type in this cohort and an independent roughly 340-donor cohort.

Sequenced using an Illumina HiSeq 1500. Starting from the raw public reads, TCRdb applied fastp trimming at Q25, assembled clones with MiXCR and retained in-frame beta chains. Rows are combined by CDR3 protein, so each entry shows the most common genes and DNA. This sample holds about 51,000 distinct CDR3 sequences; around 20% were observed only once. The ten largest clones take up approximately 26% of the sample. The receptor was derived from a human donor in good health (CMV status not recorded). Some clones in this sample may be carry-over from other donors' samples. The source material was CD8+ T cells from cultured PBMCs, sampled from culture after CMV antigen stimulation. Here the chain combines TRBV25-1 and TRBJ2-1; the D region is possibly TRBD1 or TRBD2, each matching across 6 bases. The CDR3 sequence is CASMRGVEQFF. Read as DNA, the sequence is TGTGCCAGCATGAGGGGGGTTGAGCAGTTCTTC.